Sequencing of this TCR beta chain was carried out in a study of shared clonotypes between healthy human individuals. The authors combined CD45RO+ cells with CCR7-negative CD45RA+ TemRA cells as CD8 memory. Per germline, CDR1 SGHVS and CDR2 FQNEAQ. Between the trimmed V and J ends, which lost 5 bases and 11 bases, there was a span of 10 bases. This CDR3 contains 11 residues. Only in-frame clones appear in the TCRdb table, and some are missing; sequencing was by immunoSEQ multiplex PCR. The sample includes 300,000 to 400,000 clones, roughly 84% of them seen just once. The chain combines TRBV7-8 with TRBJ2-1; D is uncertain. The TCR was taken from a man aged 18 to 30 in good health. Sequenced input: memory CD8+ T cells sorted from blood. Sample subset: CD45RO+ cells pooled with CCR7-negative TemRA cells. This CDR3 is CASSRGPKQFF. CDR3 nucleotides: TGTGCCAGCAGCCGAGGACCCAAGCAGTTCTTC.